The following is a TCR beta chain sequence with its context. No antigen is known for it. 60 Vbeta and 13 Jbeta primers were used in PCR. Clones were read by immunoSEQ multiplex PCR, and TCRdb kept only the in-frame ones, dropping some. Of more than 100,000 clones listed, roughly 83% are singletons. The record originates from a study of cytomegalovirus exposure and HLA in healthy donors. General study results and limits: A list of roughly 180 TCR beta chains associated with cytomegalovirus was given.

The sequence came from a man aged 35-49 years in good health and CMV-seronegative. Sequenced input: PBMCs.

CDR3 sequence reads: CAISDTRDRGSTDTQYF. CDR3 DNA: TGTGCCATCAGTGATACCAGGGACAGGGGGAGCACAGATACGCAGTATTTT. The chain joins TRBV10-3 to TRBJ2-3; 11 bases fit TRBD1. This CDR3 spans 17 amino acids. Looked up from germline, CDR1 is ENHRY and CDR2 is SYGVKD. V shed 3 bases, J shed 0 bases, and the junction held 5 bases outside the gene matches.